This is a list of T cell receptor beta chains from one sample in a study of cytotoxic CD8 clonotypes in ibrutinib-treated CLL. Profiled with immunoSEQ multiplex PCR; TCRdb holds only in-frame clones, not every one. The table shows 250,000 to 350,000 clones, with roughly four fifths occurring only once. Sequenced here: PBMCs, sampled at disease progression, from a patient treated with ibrutinib. The receptors here all came from a human donor with chronic lymphocytic leukemia. Each CDR3 is given with its conserved first and last residue. A D gene is named only where the DNA matches it firmly. Clone size is stated in some rows and not others, as once, few, many or a class when expanded.

abundance,d_gene,j_gene,v_gene,CDR3aa,CDR3nt
.,.,TRBJ2-2,TRBV7-9,CASSYLRAFQGTGELFF,TGTGCCAGCAGCTATCTGCGAGCTTTCCAGGGTACCGGGGAGCTGTTTTTT
.,TRBD1,TRBJ2-1,TRBV5-6,CASSRGQRWYNEQFF,TGTGCCAGCAGCAGGGGACAGAGGTGGTACAATGAGCAGTTCTTC
.,.,TRBJ2-5,TRBV4-1,CASSQETKAFLQETQYF,TGCGCCAGCAGCCAAGAAACTAAGGCCTTTTTGCAGGAGACCCAGTACTTC
.,.,TRBJ2-2,TRBV18,CASSTMVGTGELFF,TGTGCCAGCTCAACAATGGTGGGCACCGGGGAGCTGTTTTTT
.,.,TRBJ2-3,TRBV27,CASSFRTISTDTQYF,TGTGCCAGCAGTTTCCGGACGATTAGCACAGATACGCAGTATTTT
.,.,TRBJ2-7,TRBV7-2,CASSQNFRDSTYEQYF,TGTGCCAGCAGCCAGAACTTCCGGGACTCGACCTACGAGCAGTACTTC
.,.,TRBJ2-3,TRBV15,CATSQVGPSTDTQYF,TGTGCCACCAGCCAGGTGGGCCCTAGCACAGATACGCAGTATTTT
.,TRBD2,TRBJ2-1,TRBV18,CASSEGLAGVPLSSYNEQFF,TGTGCCAGCTCTGAAGGACTAGCGGGAGTTCCTCTAAGCTCCTACAATGAGCAGTTCTTC
.,TRBD1,TRBJ1-2,TRBV29-1,CSVDSVRGLLRRENYGYTF,TGCAGCGTTGATTCCGTCAGGGGGCTGCTGCGTCGCGAAAACTATGGCTACACCTTC
.,.,TRBJ1-5,TRBV6-6,CASSNRGGQPQHF,TGTGCCAGCAGTAATCGGGGGGGGCAGCCCCAGCATTTT
.,.,TRBJ2-7,TRBV6-1,CASSEQHPMGQGHEQYF,TGTGCCAGCAGTGAACAGCACCCAATGGGGCAGGGCCACGAGCAGTACTTC
.,.,TRBJ1-1,TRBV25-1,CASSEGPLTEAFF,TGTGCCAGCAGTGAGGGACCGCTCACTGAAGCTTTCTTT
.,TRBD2,TRBJ2-7,TRBV4-1,CASSQNSGGYEQYF,TGCGCCAGCAGCCAAAATAGCGGGGGGTACGAGCAGTACTTC
.,.,TRBJ2-3,TRBV18,CASSPPGTDTQYF,TGTGCCAGCTCACCACCCGGCACAGATACGCAGTATTTT
few,.,TRBJ1-5,TRBV9,CASSPPGGQHF,TGTGCCAGCAGCCCCCCCGGTGGGCAGCATTTT
few,.,TRBJ2-7,TRBV5-1,CASSRRGAEFNYEQYF,TGCGCCAGCAGCCGGAGGGGCGCGGAATTCAACTACGAGCAGTACTTC
.,.,TRBJ2-7,TRBV29-1,CSVGDMDGEQYF,TGCAGCGTGGGGGACATGGATGGCGAGCAGTACTTC
.,TRBD1,TRBJ1-2,TRBV5-6,CASSWGQAYGYTF,TGTGCCAGCAGCTGGGGACAGGCCTATGGCTACACCTTC
.,.,TRBJ2-4,TRBV5-6,CASSLRGSRNIQYF,TGTGCCAGCAGCTTGAGGGGTTCGAGAAACATTCAGTACTTC
.,.,TRBJ1-2,TRBV7-8,CASSSTADYGYTF,TGTGCCAGCAGTTCGACAGCTGATTATGGCTACACCTTC
.,.,TRBJ2-3,TRBV7-6,CASSLLRTDTQYF,TGTGCCAGCAGCTTACTTCGCACAGATACGCAGTATTTT
.,TRBD1,TRBJ2-7,TRBV28,CASIPSGTGGYEQYF,TGTGCCAGCATCCCATCCGGGACAGGGGGCTACGAGCAGTACTTC
.,TRBD2,TRBJ2-3,TRBV10-3,CAISDMRLAGGPTTDTQYF,TGTGCCATCAGTGATATGAGACTAGCGGGAGGGCCTACGACAGATACGCAGTATTTT
.,.,TRBJ2-7,TRBV5-1,CASSLSYGGGLPDYEQYF,TGCGCCAGCAGCTTGTCGTATGGTGGCGGACTCCCGGACTACGAGCAGTACTTC
.,TRBD1,TRBJ1-2,TRBV10-3,CAISDGTGDYGYTF,TGTGCCATCAGCGACGGGACAGGGGATTATGGCTACACCTTC
.,.,TRBJ2-3,TRBV5-6,CASRLWARTDTQYF,TGTGCCAGCAGGCTCTGGGCCCGCACAGATACGCAGTATTTT
.,.,TRBJ1-5,TRBV12-2,CASRLARGGRNQPQHF,TGTGCAAGTCGCTTAGCGCGGGGGGGAAGAAATCAGCCCCAGCATTTT
.,TRBD1,TRBJ2-7,TRBV4-2,CASSAGTGSPYEQYF,TGTGCCAGCAGCGCCGGGACAGGTTCGCCCTACGAGCAGTACTTC
.,.,TRBJ2-1,TRBV5-1,CASSLGQDRREQFF,TGCGCCAGCAGCTTGGGACAGGATAGGCGTGAGCAGTTCTTC
.,.,TRBJ1-6,TRBV6-6,CASSDMYNSPLHF,TGTGCCAGCAGCGACATGTATAATTCACCCCTCCACTTT
once,.,TRBJ1-6,TRBV6-6,CATHTPSGTWNSPLHF,TGTGCCACTCATACGCCCTCCGGGACATGGAATTCACCCCTCCACTTT
.,.,TRBJ1-3,TRBV7-8,CASSLGTGRSGNTIYF,TGTGCCAGCAGCTTAGGAACAGGGCGCTCTGGAAACACCATATATTTT
.,TRBD1,TRBJ1-1,TRBV29-1,CSVGQNLNTEAFF,TGCAGCGTGGGACAGAACTTGAACACTGAAGCTTTCTTT
.,TRBD1,TRBJ1-2,TRBV19,CASSNRQGGGYTF,TGTGCCAGTAGTAATCGACAGGGTGGCGGCTACACCTTC
.,.,TRBJ1-1,TRBV4-1,CASSQRLYTEAFF,TGCGCCAGCAGCCAACGACTCTACACTGAAGCTTTCTTT
.,.,TRBJ2-1,TRBV11-2,CASSSGSREQFF,TGTGCCAGCAGCAGTGGTTCGCGCGAGCAGTTCTTC
once,TRBD1,TRBJ2-3,TRBV7-8,CASSLNGDSYFTDTQYF,TGTGCCAGCAGCTTAAACGGGGACAGCTATTTCACAGATACGCAGTATTTT
.,.,TRBJ1-3,TRBV7-9,CASSRTLVEKPGNTIYF,TGTGCCAGCAGCCGAACACTAGTGGAGAAGCCCGGAAACACCATATATTTT
.,TRBD1,TRBJ2-1,TRBV19,CASSVRDRGPYNEQFF,TGTGCCAGTAGTGTTCGGGACAGGGGGCCTTACAATGAGCAGTTCTTC
.,TRBD2,TRBJ2-3,TRBV19,CASSISWWASGHATDTQYF,TGTGCCAGTAGTATCAGTTGGTGGGCTAGCGGGCACGCCACAGATACGCAGTATTTT
.,.,TRBJ1-2,TRBV20-1,CSASRYTF,TGCAGTGCTAGCCGCTACACCTTC
.,.,TRBJ2-2,TRBV6-1,CASTRWVSTTGELFF,TGTGCCAGCACCAGATGGGTATCGACCACCGGGGAGCTGTTTTTT